This T cell receptor (beta chain) was found in a study of radiotherapy plus CTLA-4 blockade in lung cancer. The protocol was immunoSEQ multiplex PCR, while the TCRdb copy is restricted to in-frame clones and leaves out a portion. This table has over 80,000 clones, approximately 83% appearing once. V lost 5 bases, J lost 7 bases, and 6 bases lay in between. The CDR3 length is 11 residues. Germline CDR1 reads LNHDA; CDR2 reads SQIVND (reference sequence). The chain has TRBV19 and TRBJ2-1; D is undetermined. The source of this sequence is a human donor with non-small cell lung cancer who had stable disease on radiotherapy plus ipilimumab. Sequencing used peripheral blood, obtained from a patient treated with radiotherapy plus ipilimumab. The CDR3 DNA follows: TGTGCCAGTAGTCGCGGTAATGAGCAGTTCTTC. Amino acid sequence: CASSRGNEQFF.